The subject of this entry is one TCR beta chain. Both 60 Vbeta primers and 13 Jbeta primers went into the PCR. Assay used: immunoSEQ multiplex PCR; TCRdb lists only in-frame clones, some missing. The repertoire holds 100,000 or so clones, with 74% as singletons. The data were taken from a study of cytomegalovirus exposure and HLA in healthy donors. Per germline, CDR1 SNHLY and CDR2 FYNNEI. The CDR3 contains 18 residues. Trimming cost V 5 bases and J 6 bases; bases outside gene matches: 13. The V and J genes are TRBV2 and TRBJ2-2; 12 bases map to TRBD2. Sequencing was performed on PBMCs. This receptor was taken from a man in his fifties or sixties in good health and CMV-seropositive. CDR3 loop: CASSYLSSGGALAGELFF. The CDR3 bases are TGTGCCAGCAGTTATCTGTCTAGCGGGGGGGCTTTAGCCGGGGAGCTGTTTTTT.